The TCR beta chain under discussion was sequenced for a study of blood T cell repertoires in COVID-19. V shed 3 bases and J shed 4 bases, with 15 bases lying between them. Germline assignment: CDR1 MNHEY and CDR2 SMNVEV (reference sequence). This CDR3 comprises 15 residues. The data were produced by immunoSEQ multiplex PCR, yet TCRdb's version contains in-frame clones alone and is incomplete. The table records roughly 320,000 clones, approximately 89% of them present only once. This TCR came from a woman aged 30 to 39 with COVID-19, enrolled during active disease. The specimen sequenced was peripheral blood. The J gene is TRBJ1-2, the V gene TRBV27; the D gene is possibly TRBD1 (5 bases). The DNA of the CDR3 is TGTGCCAGCAGTTTTTTGGGAGGGGATTCCTATGGCTACACCTTC. Protein product: CASSFLGGDSYGYTF.